This T cell receptor (beta chain) was identified during a study of blood T cell repertoires in COVID-19. Study information: The origin of the acute and convalescent COVID-19 samples was the United States, Italy and Spain. Sources were T cells, B-cell-depleted T cells, or PBMCs; the material itself was cDNA or gDNA.

Original processing notes: Amplified reference gene primers provided the basis for estimating nucleated cell counts. Generated by immunoSEQ multiplex PCR, the TCRdb table keeps only in-frame clones and is missing some. V and J calls and clone size follow that table, whereas D and trimming were derived from the DNA. The sample holds 110,000 or so clones, 85% seen once. J lost 5 bases, V lost 2 bases, and 6 bases had no gene match. The germline CDR1 and CDR2 sequences are MDHEN and SYDVKM. CDR3 length: 16 residues. The receptor comes from a human donor in a cohort sampled during active COVID-19. This rearrangement joins TRBV28 to TRBJ1-5, with TRBD1 identical over 10 bases. Specimen: peripheral blood. The CDR3 spells CASSLVGTGDHQPQHF. The CDR3 DNA follows: TGTGCCAGCAGTTTAGTTGGGACAGGGGATCATCAGCCCCAGCATTTT.